The 2 T cell receptor beta chains presented below share a single source sample, sequenced in a study of T cells in Graves' hyperthyroidism and ophthalmopathy. What was amplified from RNA transcripts were TCR beta CDR3 regions. HTBI primers were employed in a first-round RT-PCR of the TCR CDR3. TCRdb called the multiplex PCR reads again in MiXCR, with one record for every CDR3 protein. The sample holds under 550,000 distinct CDR3 sequences, 15% to 20% seen once. The material sequenced was blood. These receptors came from a man in his forties with Graves' ophthalmopathy.

This chain connects TRBV2 to TRBJ1-1; weak D call: TRBD1 (5 bases). Germline V gene data show CDR1 as SNHLY and CDR2 as FYNNEI. The V and J ends lost 2 bases and 0 bases respectively, with 7 bases between them. The CDR3 totals 14 residues. The DNA for the CDR3 is TGTGCCAGCAGTGAAAGGGGCGTGAACACTGAAGCTTTCTTT. It encodes CASSERGVNTEAFF. The variable domain in full, with the rest retrieved from reference TRBV2 and TRBJ1-1, is EPEVTQTPSHQVTQMGQEVILRCVPISNHLYFYWYRQILGQKVEFLVSFYNNEISEKSEIFDDQFSVERPDGSNFTLKIRSTKLEDSAMYFCASSERGVNTEAFFGQGTRLTVV.

Worth noting for this clonotype: A much bigger clone sits one base away, suggesting this may be a read error. V gene TRBV12-3 or TRBV12-4 combines with J gene TRBJ2-3; 11 bases map to TRBD1. This CDR3 is built from 15 residues. The CDR3: CASSWDRGVTDAQYF. CDR3 coding DNA: TGTGCCAGCAGTTGGGACAGGGGGGTCACAGATGCGCAGTATTTT.